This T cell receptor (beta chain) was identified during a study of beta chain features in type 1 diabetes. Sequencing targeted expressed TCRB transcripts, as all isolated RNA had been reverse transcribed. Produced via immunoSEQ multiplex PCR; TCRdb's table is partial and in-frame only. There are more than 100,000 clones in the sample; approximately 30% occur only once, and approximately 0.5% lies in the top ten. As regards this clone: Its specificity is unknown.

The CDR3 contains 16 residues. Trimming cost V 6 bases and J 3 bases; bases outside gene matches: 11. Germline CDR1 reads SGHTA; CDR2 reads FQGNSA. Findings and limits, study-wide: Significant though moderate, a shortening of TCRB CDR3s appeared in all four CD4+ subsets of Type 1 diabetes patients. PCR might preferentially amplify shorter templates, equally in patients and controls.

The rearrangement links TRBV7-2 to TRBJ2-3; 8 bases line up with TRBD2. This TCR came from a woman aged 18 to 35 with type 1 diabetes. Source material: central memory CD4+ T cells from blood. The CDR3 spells CASSQPRGGRTDTQYF. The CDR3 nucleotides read TGTGCCAGCAGTCAACCACGGGGCGGGAGGACAGATACGCAGTATTTT.